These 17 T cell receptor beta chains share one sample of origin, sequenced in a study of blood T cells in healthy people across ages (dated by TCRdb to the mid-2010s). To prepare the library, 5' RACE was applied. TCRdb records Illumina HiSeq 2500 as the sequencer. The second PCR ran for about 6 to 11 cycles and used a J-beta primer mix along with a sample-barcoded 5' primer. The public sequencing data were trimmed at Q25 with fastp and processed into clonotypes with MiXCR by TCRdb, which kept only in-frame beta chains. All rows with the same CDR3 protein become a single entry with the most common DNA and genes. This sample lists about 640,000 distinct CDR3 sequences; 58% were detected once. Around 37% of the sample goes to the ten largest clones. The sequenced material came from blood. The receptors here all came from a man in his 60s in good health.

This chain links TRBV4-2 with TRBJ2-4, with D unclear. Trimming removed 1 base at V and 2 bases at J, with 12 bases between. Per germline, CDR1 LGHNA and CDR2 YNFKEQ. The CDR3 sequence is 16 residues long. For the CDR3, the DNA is TGTGCCAGCAGCCAAGGGTACGGCGAGTCCAAAAACATTCAGTACTTC. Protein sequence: CASSQGYGESKNIQYF.

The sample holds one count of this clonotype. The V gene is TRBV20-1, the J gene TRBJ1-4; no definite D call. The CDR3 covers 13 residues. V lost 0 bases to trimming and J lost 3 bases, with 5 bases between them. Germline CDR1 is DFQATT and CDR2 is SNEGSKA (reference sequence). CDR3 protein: CSARDSPNEKLFF. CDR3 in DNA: TGCAGTGCTAGAGATTCCCCTAATGAAAAACTGTTTTTT.

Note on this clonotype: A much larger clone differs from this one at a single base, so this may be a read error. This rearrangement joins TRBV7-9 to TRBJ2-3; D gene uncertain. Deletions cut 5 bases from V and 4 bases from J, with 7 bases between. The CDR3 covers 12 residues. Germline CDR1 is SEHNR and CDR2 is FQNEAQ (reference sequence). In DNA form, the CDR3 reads TGTGCCAGCAGCCCCTGGTCAGATACGCAGTATTTT. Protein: CASSPWSDTQYF.

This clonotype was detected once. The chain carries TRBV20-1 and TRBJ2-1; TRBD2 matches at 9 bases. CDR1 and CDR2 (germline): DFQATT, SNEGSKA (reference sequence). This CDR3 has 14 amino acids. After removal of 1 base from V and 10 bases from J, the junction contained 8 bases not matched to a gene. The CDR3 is CSARAIAGAWEQFF. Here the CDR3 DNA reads TGCAGTGCTAGAGCGATAGCGGGGGCATGGGAGCAGTTCTTC.

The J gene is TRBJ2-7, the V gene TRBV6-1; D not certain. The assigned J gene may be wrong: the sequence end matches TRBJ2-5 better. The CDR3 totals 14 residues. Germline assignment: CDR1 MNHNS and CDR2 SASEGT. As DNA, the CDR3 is TGTGCCAGCAGCCGGAAGACGCCCCAAGAGACCCAGTACTTC. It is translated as CASSRKTPQETQYF.

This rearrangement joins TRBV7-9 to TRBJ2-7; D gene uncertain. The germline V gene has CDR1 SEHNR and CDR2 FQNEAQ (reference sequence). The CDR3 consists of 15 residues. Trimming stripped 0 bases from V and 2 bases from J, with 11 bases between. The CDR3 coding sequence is TGTGCCAGCAGCTTAGCGCACATACCACCCTACGAGCAGTACTTC. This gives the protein CASSLAHIPPYEQYF.

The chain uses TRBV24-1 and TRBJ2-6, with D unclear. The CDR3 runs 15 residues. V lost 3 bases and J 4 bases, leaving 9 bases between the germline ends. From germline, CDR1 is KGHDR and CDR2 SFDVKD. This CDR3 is CATSDRSPGANVLTF. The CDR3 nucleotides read TGTGCCACCAGTGATCGAAGCCCAGGGGCCAACGTCCTGACTTTC.

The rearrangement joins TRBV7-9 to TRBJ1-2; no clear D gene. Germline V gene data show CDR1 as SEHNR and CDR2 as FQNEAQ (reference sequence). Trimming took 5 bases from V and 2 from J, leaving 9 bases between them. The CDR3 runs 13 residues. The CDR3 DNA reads TGTGCCAGCAGCAGGAGGTCCAACTATGGCTACACCTTC. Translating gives CASSRRSNYGYTF.

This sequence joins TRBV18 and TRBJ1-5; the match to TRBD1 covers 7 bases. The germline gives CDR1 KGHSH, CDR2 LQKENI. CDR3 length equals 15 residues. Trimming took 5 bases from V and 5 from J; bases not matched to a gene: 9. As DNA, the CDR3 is TGTGCCAGCTCAAAGGGGACAGAAAACTATCAGCCCCAGCATTTT. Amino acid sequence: CASSKGTENYQPQHF.

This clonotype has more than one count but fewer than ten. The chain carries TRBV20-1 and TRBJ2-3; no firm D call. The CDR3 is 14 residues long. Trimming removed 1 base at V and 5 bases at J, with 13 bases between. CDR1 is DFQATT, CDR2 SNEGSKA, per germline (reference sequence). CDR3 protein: CSARGVGIGDTQYF. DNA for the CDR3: TGCAGTGCTAGAGGGGTGGGGATTGGAGATACGCAGTATTTT.

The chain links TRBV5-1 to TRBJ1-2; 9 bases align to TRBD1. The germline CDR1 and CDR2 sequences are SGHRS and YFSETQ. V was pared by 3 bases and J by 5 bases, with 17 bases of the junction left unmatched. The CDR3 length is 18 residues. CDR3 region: CASSYQTGGVGSPYGYTF. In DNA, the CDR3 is TGCGCCAGCAGCTACCAAACAGGGGGCGTCGGTTCGCCGTATGGCTACACCTTC.

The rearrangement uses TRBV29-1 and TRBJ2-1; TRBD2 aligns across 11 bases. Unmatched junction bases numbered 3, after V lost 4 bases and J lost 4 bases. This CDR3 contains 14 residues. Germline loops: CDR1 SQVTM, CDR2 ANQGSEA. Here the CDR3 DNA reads TGCAGCGTTGCACCTAGCGGGAGGTACAATGAGCAGTTCTTC. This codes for CSVAPSGRYNEQFF.

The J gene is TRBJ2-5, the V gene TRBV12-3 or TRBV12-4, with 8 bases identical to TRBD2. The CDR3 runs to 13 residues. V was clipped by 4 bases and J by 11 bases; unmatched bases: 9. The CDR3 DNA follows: TGTGCCAGCAGTTCCCGGAGCGGGGGAGAGCAGTACTTC. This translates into CASSSRSGGEQYF.

In DNA form, the CDR3 reads TGTGCCAGCAGTGCGTGGACAGGCACCCTATACTTCTATGGCTACACCTTC. It codes for CASSAWTGTLYFYGYTF. The V call is TRBV6-1, the J call TRBJ1-2; 7 positions agree with TRBD1. V was clipped by 4 bases and J by 4 bases; unmatched bases: 15. From germline, CDR1 is MNHNS and CDR2 SASEGT. The CDR3 length is 17 residues.

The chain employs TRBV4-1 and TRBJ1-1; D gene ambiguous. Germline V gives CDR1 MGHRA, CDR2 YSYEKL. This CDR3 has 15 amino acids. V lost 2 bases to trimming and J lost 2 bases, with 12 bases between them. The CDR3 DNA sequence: TGCGCCAGCAGCCAAACCAGAGACGGAAACACTGAAGCTTTCTTT. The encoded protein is CASSQTRDGNTEAFF.

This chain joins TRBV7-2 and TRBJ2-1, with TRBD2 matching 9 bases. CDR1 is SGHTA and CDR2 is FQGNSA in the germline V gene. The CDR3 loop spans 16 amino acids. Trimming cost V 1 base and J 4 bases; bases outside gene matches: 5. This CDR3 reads CASSLDLAGSYNEQFF. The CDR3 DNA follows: TGTGCCAGCAGCTTAGATCTAGCGGGGAGTTACAATGAGCAGTTCTTC. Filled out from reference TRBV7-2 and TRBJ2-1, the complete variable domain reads GAGVSQSPSNKVTEKGKDVELRCDPISGHTALYWYRQSLGQGLEFLIYFQGNSAPDKSGLPSDRFSAERTGGSVSTLTIQRTQQEDSAVYLCASSLDLAGSYNEQFFGPGTRLTVL.

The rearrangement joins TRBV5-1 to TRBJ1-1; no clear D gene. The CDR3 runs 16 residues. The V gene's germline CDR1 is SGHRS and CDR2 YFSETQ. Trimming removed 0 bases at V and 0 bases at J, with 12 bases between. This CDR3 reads CASSLGSPRMNTEAFF. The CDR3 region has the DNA TGCGCCAGCAGCTTGGGCAGCCCTAGGATGAACACTGAAGCTTTCTTT.